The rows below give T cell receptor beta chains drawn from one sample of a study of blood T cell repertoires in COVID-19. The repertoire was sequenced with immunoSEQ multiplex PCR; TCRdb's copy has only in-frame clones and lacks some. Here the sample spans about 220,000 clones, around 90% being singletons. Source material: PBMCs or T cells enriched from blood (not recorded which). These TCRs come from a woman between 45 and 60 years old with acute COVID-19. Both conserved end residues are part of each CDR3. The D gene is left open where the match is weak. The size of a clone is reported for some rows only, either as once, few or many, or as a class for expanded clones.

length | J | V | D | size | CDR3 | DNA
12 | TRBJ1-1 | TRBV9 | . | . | CASSASHTEAFF | TGTGCCAGCAGCGCTTCCCACACTGAAGCTTTCTTT
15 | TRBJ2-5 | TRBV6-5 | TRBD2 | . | CASSQIAGGRGAQYF | TGTGCCAGCAGCCAAATAGCGGGAGGTAGAGGGGCCCAGTACTTC
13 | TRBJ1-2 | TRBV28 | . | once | CASSKQGFNGYTF | TGTGCCAGCAGCAAGCAGGGATTCAATGGCTACACCTTC
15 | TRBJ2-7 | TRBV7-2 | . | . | CASSPWVRVGDEQYF | TGTGCCAGCAGCCCCTGGGTACGAGTAGGGGACGAGCAGTACTTC
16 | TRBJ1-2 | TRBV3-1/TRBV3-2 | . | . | CASSQERQEILYGYTF | TGTGCCAGCAGCCAAGAACGACAGGAGATCCTCTATGGCTACACCTTC
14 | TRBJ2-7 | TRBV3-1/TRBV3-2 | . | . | CASSPGRSSYEQYF | TGTGCCAGCAGCCCAGGGCGGAGCTCCTACGAGCAGTACTTC
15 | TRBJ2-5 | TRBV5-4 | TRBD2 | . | CASSLRLAGEETQYF | TGTGCCAGCAGCTTGCGACTAGCGGGAGAAGAGACCCAGTACTTC
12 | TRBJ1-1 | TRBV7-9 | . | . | CASSLQGREAFF | TGTGCCAGCAGCTTACAGGGAAGGGAAGCTTTCTTT
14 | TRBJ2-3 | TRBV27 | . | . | CASSLVSSTDTQYF | TGTGCCAGCAGTTTAGTATCGAGCACAGATACGCAGTATTTT
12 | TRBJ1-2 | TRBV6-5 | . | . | CASRTGIDGYTF | TGTGCCAGCAGGACAGGTATTGATGGCTACACCTTC
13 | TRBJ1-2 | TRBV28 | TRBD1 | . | CASSTGQAAGYTF | TGTGCCAGCAGTACCGGACAGGCGGCGGGCTACACCTTC
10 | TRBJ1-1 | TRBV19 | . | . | CASSGDGAFF | TGTGCCAGTTCCGGAGACGGTGCTTTCTTT
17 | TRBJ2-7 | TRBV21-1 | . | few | CASSKDRGLRPSYEQYF | TGTGCCAGCAGCAAAGACCGGGGACTACGACCCTCCTACGAGCAGTACTTC
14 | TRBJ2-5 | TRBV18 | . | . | CASSPPAGKETQYF | TGTGCCAGCTCACCACCGGCAGGGAAGGAGACCCAGTACTTC
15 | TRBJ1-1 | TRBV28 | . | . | CASSLKQGQNTEAFF | TGTGCCAGCAGTCTAAAACAAGGACAGAACACTGAAGCTTTCTTT
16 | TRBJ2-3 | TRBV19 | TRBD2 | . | CASSIGGRAFADTQYF | TGTGCCAGTAGTATTGGCGGGAGGGCCTTCGCAGATACGCAGTATTTT
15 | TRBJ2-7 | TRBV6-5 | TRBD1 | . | CASNPGGQGTYEQYF | TGTGCCAGCAACCCGGGGGGACAGGGAACCTACGAGCAGTACTTC
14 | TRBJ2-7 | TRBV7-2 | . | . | CASSPGGTGNEQYF | TGTGCCAGCAGCCCGGGGGGGACAGGGAACGAGCAGTACTTC
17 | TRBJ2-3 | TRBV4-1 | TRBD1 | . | CASSPMGQGTGTDTQYF | TGCGCCAGCAGCCCGATGGGACAGGGGACGGGCACAGATACGCAGTATTTT
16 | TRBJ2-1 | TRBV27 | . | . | CASSFRDSSSYNEQFF | TGTGCCAGCAGTTTTCGGGACTCGAGCTCCTACAATGAGCAGTTCTTC
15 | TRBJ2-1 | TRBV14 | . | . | CASRPGPGVYNEQFF | TGTGCCAGCAGACCAGGCCCGGGAGTTTACAATGAGCAGTTCTTC
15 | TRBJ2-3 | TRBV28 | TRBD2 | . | CASSLGRVLTDTQYF | TGTGCCAGCAGTTTAGGGAGGGTACTCACAGATACGCAGTATTTT
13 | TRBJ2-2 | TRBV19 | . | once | CASSNLGRWELFF | TGTGCCAGTAGTAACCTGGGCCGATGGGAGCTGTTTTTT
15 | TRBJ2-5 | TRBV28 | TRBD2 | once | CASSPGGGGQETQYF | TGTGCCAGCAGTCCAGGCGGGGGAGGCCAAGAGACCCAGTACTTC
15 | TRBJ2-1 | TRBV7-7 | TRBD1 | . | CASSLGTGKNNEQFF | TGTGCTAGCAGCTTAGGGACAGGGAAGAACAATGAGCAGTTCTTC
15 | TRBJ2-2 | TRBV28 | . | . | CASSWGGTRTGELFF | TGTGCCAGCAGTTGGGGGGGCACGCGGACCGGGGAGCTGTTTTTT
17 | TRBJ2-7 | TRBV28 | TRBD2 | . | CASSPLLTSGSSYEQYF | TGTGCCAGCAGTCCCTTATTGACTAGCGGGAGCTCCTACGAGCAGTACTTC
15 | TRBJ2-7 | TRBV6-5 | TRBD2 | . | CASSYFGLAGNEQYF | TGTGCCAGCAGTTACTTTGGGCTAGCGGGAAACGAGCAGTACTTC
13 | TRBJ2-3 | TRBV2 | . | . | CASVPRLTDTQYF | TGTGCCAGCGTCCCTCGTCTCACAGATACGCAGTATTTT
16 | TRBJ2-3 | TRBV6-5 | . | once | CASSYGAIRRTDTQYF | TGTGCCAGCAGTTACGGGGCTATAAGACGCACAGATACGCAGTATTTT
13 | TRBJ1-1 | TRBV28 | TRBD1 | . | CASSGTDNTEAFF | TGTGCCAGCAGCGGGACAGATAACACTGAAGCTTTCTTT
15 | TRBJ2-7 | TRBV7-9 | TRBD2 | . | CASTLAGGPNYEQYF | TGTGCCAGCACCCTAGCGGGAGGGCCTAACTACGAGCAGTACTTC
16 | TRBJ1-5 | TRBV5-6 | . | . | CASSLRGGRSNQPQHF | TGTGCCAGCAGCTTGAGGGGGGGGCGAAGCAATCAGCCCCAGCATTTT
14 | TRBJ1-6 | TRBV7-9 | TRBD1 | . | CASRGGPNNSPLHF | TGTGCCAGCAGAGGGGGCCCCAATAATTCACCCCTCCACTTT
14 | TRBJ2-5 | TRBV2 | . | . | CASSPQRSQETQYF | TGTGCCAGCAGTCCTCAGCGGAGTCAAGAGACCCAGTACTTC
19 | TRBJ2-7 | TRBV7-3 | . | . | CASSLGPGLEDQLWYEQYF | TGTGCCAGCAGCTTGGGCCCGGGACTCGAGGACCAGCTGTGGTACGAGCAGTACTTC
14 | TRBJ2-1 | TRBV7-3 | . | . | CASSLGLTDNEQFF | TGTGCCAGCAGCTTAGGGCTAACCGACAATGAGCAGTTCTTC
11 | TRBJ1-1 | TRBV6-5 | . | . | CASGPTTEAFF | TGTGCCAGCGGCCCCACCACTGAAGCTTTCTTT
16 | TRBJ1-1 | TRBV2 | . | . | CASGKSVQGSGTEAFF | TGTGCCAGCGGGAAGTCGGTACAGGGAAGTGGTACTGAAGCTTTCTTT
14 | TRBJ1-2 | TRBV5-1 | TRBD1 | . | CASSRRTGNYGYTF | TGCGCCAGCAGCCGAAGGACAGGGAACTATGGCTACACCTTC
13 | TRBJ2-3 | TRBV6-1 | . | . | CASSEELAGRPYF | TGTGCCAGCAGTGAAGAGCTAGCAGGTCGGCCGTATTTT
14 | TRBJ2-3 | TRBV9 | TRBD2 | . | CASDSGSVTDTQYF | TGTGCCAGCGATAGCGGGAGTGTCACAGATACGCAGTATTTT
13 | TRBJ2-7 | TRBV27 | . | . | CASRRTLIHEQYF | TGTGCCAGCAGGCGGACTCTTATCCACGAGCAGTACTTC
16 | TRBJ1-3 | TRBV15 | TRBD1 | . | CATSRDRGFSGNTIYF | TGTGCCACCAGCAGGGACAGGGGTTTTTCTGGAAACACCATATATTTT
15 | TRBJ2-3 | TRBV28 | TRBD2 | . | CASSPGTRRRDTQYF | TGTGCCAGCAGTCCAGGGACTAGAAGAAGAGATACGCAGTATTTT
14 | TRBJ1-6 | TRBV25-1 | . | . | CASIYRDPRSPLHF | TGTGCCAGCATTTACAGGGACCCCAGGTCACCCCTCCACTTT
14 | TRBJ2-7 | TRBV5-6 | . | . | CASSFGQPSYEQYF | TGTGCCAGCAGCTTCGGACAGCCTTCCTACGAGCAGTACTTC
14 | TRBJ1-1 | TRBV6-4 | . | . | CASSDPPGNTEAFF | TGTGCCAGCAGTGACCCCCCAGGGAACACTGAAGCTTTCTTT
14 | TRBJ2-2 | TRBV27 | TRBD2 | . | CASSRDYLPRELFF | TGTGCCAGCAGCCGGGACTACCTCCCCCGGGAGCTGTTTTTT
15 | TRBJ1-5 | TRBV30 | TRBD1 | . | CAWSVGGTGYQPQHF | TGTGCCTGGAGTGTTGGCGGGACAGGGTATCAGCCCCAGCATTTT
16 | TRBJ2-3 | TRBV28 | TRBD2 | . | CASSLALAGVIDTQYF | TGTGCCAGCAGTTTAGCCCTAGCGGGAGTGATAGATACGCAGTATTTT
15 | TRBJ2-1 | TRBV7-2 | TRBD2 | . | CASSFRGGRAYEQFF | TGTGCCAGCAGCTTCAGAGGCGGGAGGGCCTATGAGCAGTTCTTC
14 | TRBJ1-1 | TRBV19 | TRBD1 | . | CASSIEGGGREAFF | TGTGCCAGTAGTATAGAAGGAGGGGGCCGGGAAGCTTTCTTT